This entry lists 20 T cell receptor beta chains sequenced from one sample in a study of cytomegalovirus exposure and HLA in healthy donors. PCR used 60 Vbeta primers and 13 Jbeta primers. Generated by immunoSEQ multiplex PCR, the TCRdb table keeps only in-frame clones and is missing some. Its table records around 200,000 clones. Sequenced input: PBMCs. These receptor sequences come from a girl aged 2-10 years in good health and CMV-seropositive.

The J gene is TRBJ1-1, the V gene TRBV7-2, with a possible D match to TRBD1 (5 bases). Germline-derived CDR1 and CDR2 are SGHTA and FQGNSA. The CDR3 spans 14 residues. V lost 2 bases and J 4 bases, leaving 11 bases between the germline ends. CDR3 DNA: TGTGCCAGCAGCTTATTTAGGGGTGGCACTGAAGCTTTCTTT. It specifies CASSLFRGGTEAFF.

The V gene is TRBV7-9, the J gene TRBJ2-5; perhaps TRBD1 as D (6 bases). TRBJ2-7 matches the DNA end more closely, so the J call is doubtful. The germline CDR1 and CDR2 sequences are SEHNR and FQNEAQ (reference sequence). The CDR3 spans 11 residues. CDR3 residues: CASQGGYEQYF. For the CDR3, the DNA is TGTGCCAGCCAAGGGGGCTACGAGCAGTACTTC.

This chain links TRBV10-3 with TRBJ2-6, with D uncertain. This CDR3 is built from 18 residues. V was pared by 11 bases and J by 2 bases, with 25 bases between. Per the germline V gene, CDR1 is ENHRY and CDR2 is SYGVKD. CDR3 loop: CAVTAQLAFDPGANVLTF. CDR3 nucleotide sequence: TGTGCCGTCACCGCCCAATTAGCCTTTGACCCTGGGGCCAACGTCCTGACTTTC.

The rearrangement joins TRBV6-5 to TRBJ1-5; 9 bases line up with TRBD1. Trimming removed 4 bases from V and 1 base from J; junction bases left unmatched: 5. The CDR3 has 16 amino acids. Germline assignment: CDR1 MNHEY and CDR2 SVGAGI. CDR3 nucleotides: TGTGCCAGCAGTTCCACAGGGGGCTTAAGCAATCAGCCCCAGCATTTT. Translation: CASSSTGGLSNQPQHF.

V and J are TRBV6-1 and TRBJ2-7, with D unresolved. CDR1 and CDR2 (germline): MNHNS, SASEGT. V was trimmed by 4 bases and J by 6 bases, leaving 16 bases between them. The CDR3 has 14 residues. The CDR3 spells CASSGRDPRLEQYF. The CDR3 DNA reads as TGTGCCAGCAGTGGACGTGACCCTAGGCTCGAGCAGTACTTC.

The chain links TRBV7-2 to TRBJ1-1; weak D call: TRBD1 (6 bases). CDR3 length equals 14 residues. The V end was cut by 3 bases, the J end by 5 bases, with 13 bases between. In germline, CDR1 is SGHTA, CDR2 FQGNSA. The CDR3 protein is CASSFGQTETEAFF. The CDR3 DNA reads as TGTGCCAGCAGCTTCGGACAGACTGAGACTGAAGCTTTCTTT.

The chain uses TRBV4-2 and TRBJ2-7; D gene ambiguous. Looked up from germline, CDR1 is LGHNA and CDR2 is YNFKEQ. V gave up 3 bases and J gave up 6 bases, with 12 bases separating them. This CDR3 spans 13 amino acids. CDR3 DNA sequence: TGTGCCAGCAGCCAGAGAGATCAAACCGAGCAGTACTTC. Its translation is CASSQRDQTEQYF.

The chain is built from TRBV28 and TRBJ1-5; tentative D call: TRBD1 (5 bases). Germline CDR1 MDHEN, CDR2 SYDVKM. V was cut by 1 base and J by 4 bases, with 23 bases left in between. This CDR3 comprises 19 residues. CDR3 nucleotides: TGTGCCAGCAGTTTATTCCTCATATCCGCGGGGGGGTCTAATCAGCCCCAGCATTTT. It is translated as CASSLFLISAGGSNQPQHF.

The genes are TRBV27 and TRBJ2-6; TRBD1 is a possible D gene (5 bases). V was trimmed by 5 bases and J by 0 bases, leaving 14 bases between them. The CDR3 has 17 amino acids. Germline V CDR1 and CDR2: MNHEY, SMNVEV (reference sequence). The CDR3 sequence is CASSRSGRTSGANVLTF. The CDR3 nucleotides are TGTGCCAGCAGTCGGTCAGGGCGGACCTCTGGGGCCAACGTCCTGACTTTC.

The chain employs TRBV19 and TRBJ2-6, with 7 bases that match TRBD1. The length of the CDR3 is 17 residues. From germline, CDR1 is LNHDA and CDR2 SQIVND (reference sequence). The junction had 11 bases not matched to a gene; V was cut back by 9 bases and J by 0 bases. CDR3 nucleotide sequence: TGTGCCAGCCATCTAAGACAGGGCCACTCTGGGGCCAACGTCCTGACTTTC. Its translation is CASHLRQGHSGANVLTF.

The CDR3 spells CASSPFSGRIYNEQFF. The CDR3 DNA follows: TGTGCCAGCAGCCCATTTAGCGGGAGGATATACAATGAGCAGTTCTTC. V and J are TRBV11-2 and TRBJ2-1; 10 bases fit TRBD2. Germline CDR1 reads SGHAT; CDR2 reads FQNNGV. The CDR3 runs to 16 residues. V lost 5 bases, J lost 4 bases, and 8 bases stayed unmatched.

V is TRBV4-2 and J is TRBJ1-2, with D unclear. Trimming removed 4 bases from V and 2 bases from J, with 8 bases in between. Germline V CDR1 and CDR2: LGHNA, YNFKEQ. This CDR3 has 13 amino acids. Written as DNA, the CDR3 is TGTGCCAGCAGCCCTGGGCAGAACTATGGCTACACCTTC. Encoded protein: CASSPGQNYGYTF.

The chain is built from TRBV6-5 and TRBJ2-7, with D possibly matching TRBD1 (6 bases). The CDR3 spans 15 residues. The germline CDR1 and CDR2 sequences are MNHEY and SVGAGI. Deletions cut 0 bases from V and 0 bases from J, with 9 bases between. The CDR3 DNA sequence: TGTGCCAGCAGTTACTCCCCGGACAGCTCCTACGAGCAGTACTTC. Its translation is CASSYSPDSSYEQYF.

The rearrangement links TRBV10-1 to TRBJ1-4, with D possibly being TRBD1 (5 bases). CDR3 size: 15 residues. Germline loops: CDR1 WNHNN, CDR2 SYGVQD (reference sequence). Trimming cost V 0 bases and J 11 bases, with 16 bases left between them. CDR3 nucleotide sequence: TGCGCCAGCAGTGAGTCTGGAAGGGGTGGAGAGAAACTGTTTTTT. This encodes CASSESGRGGEKLFF.

V and J are TRBV7-9 and TRBJ2-2; D is perhaps TRBD2 (6 bases). This CDR3 comprises 17 residues. Trimming removed 0 bases from V and 4 bases from J, with 15 bases in between. Germline V CDR1 and CDR2: SEHNR, FQNEAQ (reference sequence). The CDR3 loop is CASSLARRAGSTGELFF. The CDR3 DNA reads TGTGCCAGCAGCTTAGCGAGGAGGGCGGGGAGCACCGGGGAGCTGTTTTTT.

The rearrangement joins TRBV6-6 to TRBJ1-6, with D unclear. The CDR3 length is 14 residues. Trimming removed 5 bases at V and 6 bases at J, with 11 bases between. Germline V gives CDR1 MNHNY, CDR2 SVGAGI (reference sequence). CDR3 in DNA: TGTGCCAGCAGTCCTCTACAGTTTAATTCACCCCTCCACTTT. Protein product: CASSPLQFNSPLHF.

The genes are TRBV11-2 and TRBJ2-3, with D perhaps TRBD2 (7 bases). Per germline, CDR1 SGHAT and CDR2 FQNNGV. Trimming stripped 5 bases from V and 0 bases from J, with 18 bases between. This CDR3 comprises 17 residues. The CDR3 nucleotides are TGTGCCAGCAGCCCTAGAGGGGGGGGTCCTAGCACAGATACGCAGTATTTT. It specifies CASSPRGGGPSTDTQYF.

J is TRBJ2-7 and V is TRBV28, with D maybe TRBD2 (6 bases). The V end lost 11 bases, the J end lost 3 bases, and 17 bases lay between the germline ends. The CDR3 runs 13 residues. CDR1 is MDHEN, CDR2 SYDVKM, per germline. In nucleotides, the CDR3 is TGTGCCTCGGCCGGGAGCTACGGCTACGAGCAGTACTTC. It translates to CASAGSYGYEQYF. Drawing the rest from reference TRBV28 and TRBJ2-7, the complete variable domain is DVKVTQSSRYLVKRTGEKVFLECVQDMDHENMFWYRQDPGLGLRLIYFSYDVKMKEKGDIPEGYSVSREKKERFSLILESASTNQTSMYLCASAGSYGYEQYFGPGTRLTVT.

The CDR3: CASSPGTSGTNEQFF. The CDR3 DNA follows: TGCGCCAGCAGCCCCGGGACTAGCGGGACCAATGAGCAGTTCTTC. V usage is TRBV5-1 and J usage is TRBJ2-1; 13 bases map to TRBD2. Germline trimming cut 4 bases from V and 6 bases from J; bases unmatched to any gene: 4. There are 15 residues in the CDR3. Germline V gene data show CDR1 as SGHRS and CDR2 as YFSETQ.

This chain uses TRBV28 with TRBJ2-1; D might be TRBD2 (5 bases). V lost 5 bases and J lost 5, with 19 bases in between. Germline V gene lookup returns CDR1 MDHEN and CDR2 SYDVKM. There are 16 residues in the CDR3. For the CDR3, the DNA is TGTGCCAGCAGTGGATCACCGGGATTAGGGAACAATGAGCAGTTCTTC. Encoded protein: CASSGSPGLGNNEQFF.